This is a list of T cell receptor beta chains from one sample in a study of blood T cell repertoires in COVID-19. Some clones are missing from TCRdb's copy, which holds only in-frame ones; the method was immunoSEQ multiplex PCR. Among 100,000 to 150,000 clones listed, around 85% were seen once. Sequencing was carried out using peripheral blood. The origin of the receptors is a woman over 75 with COVID-19, enrolled during active disease. Each CDR3 is given with its conserved first and last residue. The D gene is left open where the match is weak. Clone size, where shown, is once, few, many, or a class for clones that have expanded.

clone size: NA; J gene: TRBJ2-2; V gene: TRBV19; D gene: TRBD1; CDR3 protein: CASIRDRGPGELFF; CDR3 DNA: TGTGCCAGTATCCGAGACAGGGGCCCCGGGGAGCTGTTTTTT
clone size: NA; J gene: TRBJ2-2; V gene: TRBV4-3; D gene: NA; CDR3 protein: CASSQAAGGGGELFF; CDR3 DNA: TGCGCCAGCAGCCAAGCCGCAGGGGGAGGAGGGGAGCTGTTTTTT
clone size: few; J gene: TRBJ2-3; V gene: TRBV2; D gene: NA; CDR3 protein: CASRSGPSPTDTQYF; CDR3 DNA: TGTGCCAGCAGAAGTGGGCCATCCCCCACAGATACGCAGTATTTT
clone size: NA; J gene: TRBJ2-4; V gene: TRBV20-1; D gene: TRBD1; CDR3 protein: CSASNRGLRDIQYF; CDR3 DNA: TGCAGTGCTAGTAACAGGGGGCTTAGGGACATTCAGTACTTC
clone size: NA; J gene: TRBJ2-1; V gene: TRBV19; D gene: NA; CDR3 protein: CASSIGSGHFNEQFF; CDR3 DNA: TGTGCCAGTAGTATAGGTAGCGGTCATTTCAATGAGCAGTTCTTC
clone size: once; J gene: TRBJ2-2; V gene: TRBV7-2; D gene: TRBD2; CDR3 protein: CASSSRTRNTGELFF; CDR3 DNA: TGTGCCAGCAGCTCGCGGACTAGGAACACCGGGGAGCTGTTTTTT
clone size: NA; J gene: TRBJ2-1; V gene: TRBV6-6; D gene: TRBD2; CDR3 protein: CASRLTSGGYNEQFF; CDR3 DNA: TGTGCCAGCAGGTTGACTAGCGGAGGCTACAATGAGCAGTTCTTC
clone size: NA; J gene: TRBJ2-1; V gene: TRBV11-2; D gene: TRBD1; CDR3 protein: CASSLIFGGQGNEQFF; CDR3 DNA: TGTGCCAGCAGCTTAATATTTGGGGGACAGGGTAATGAGCAGTTCTTC
clone size: NA; J gene: TRBJ1-2; V gene: TRBV23-1; D gene: NA; CDR3 protein: CASRRDWVVGYTF; CDR3 DNA: TGCGCCAGCAGAAGGGACTGGGTTGTGGGCTACACCTTC
clone size: NA; J gene: TRBJ1-1; V gene: TRBV29-1; D gene: TRBD1; CDR3 protein: CSAQQGMNTEAFF; CDR3 DNA: TGCAGCGCTCAACAGGGGATGAACACTGAAGCTTTCTTT
clone size: NA; J gene: TRBJ1-1; V gene: TRBV9; D gene: TRBD1; CDR3 protein: CASSVGDRGSEAFF; CDR3 DNA: TGTGCCAGCAGCGTAGGAGACAGGGGGTCCGAAGCTTTCTTT
clone size: NA; J gene: TRBJ1-1; V gene: TRBV5-1; D gene: NA; CDR3 protein: CASSELQGGLNTEAFF; CDR3 DNA: TGCGCCAGCAGCGAGTTACAGGGTGGCCTGAACACTGAAGCTTTCTTT
clone size: few; J gene: TRBJ2-7; V gene: TRBV28; D gene: TRBD2; CDR3 protein: CASSLLAGGHEQYF; CDR3 DNA: TGTGCCAGCAGTTTACTAGCGGGAGGGCACGAGCAGTACTTC
clone size: NA; J gene: TRBJ1-1; V gene: TRBV5-8; D gene: NA; CDR3 protein: CASSLAWPPEAFF; CDR3 DNA: TGTGCCAGCAGCTTGGCCTGGCCGCCAGAAGCTTTCTTT
clone size: NA; J gene: TRBJ1-1; V gene: TRBV29-1; D gene: NA; CDR3 protein: CSVDSAGHTEAFF; CDR3 DNA: TGCAGCGTTGATTCGGCAGGGCACACTGAAGCTTTCTTT
clone size: NA; J gene: TRBJ2-1; V gene: TRBV28; D gene: TRBD2; CDR3 protein: CASSLPILAGGAPNEQFF; CDR3 DNA: TGTGCCAGCAGTTTACCTATTCTAGCGGGAGGGGCCCCCAATGAGCAGTTCTTC
clone size: NA; J gene: TRBJ1-4; V gene: TRBV28; D gene: NA; CDR3 protein: CASSPTGPTNEKLFF; CDR3 DNA: TGTGCCAGCAGTCCGACAGGTCCAACTAATGAAAAACTGTTTTTT
clone size: NA; J gene: TRBJ1-1; V gene: TRBV28; D gene: NA; CDR3 protein: CASTWTFSREDTEAFF; CDR3 DNA: TGTGCCAGCACCTGGACATTCTCCCGGGAGGACACTGAAGCTTTCTTT
clone size: NA; J gene: TRBJ1-2; V gene: TRBV5-6; D gene: NA; CDR3 protein: CASKSTGANYGYTF; CDR3 DNA: TGTGCCAGCAAGTCGACAGGAGCTAACTATGGCTACACCTTC
clone size: NA; J gene: TRBJ2-3; V gene: TRBV5-1; D gene: TRBD1; CDR3 protein: CASSPRTGGGDTQYF; CDR3 DNA: TGCGCCAGCAGCCCGAGGACAGGGGGAGGGGATACGCAGTATTTT
clone size: NA; J gene: TRBJ1-5; V gene: TRBV5-5; D gene: TRBD1; CDR3 protein: CASSPGQGRGFSNQPQHF; CDR3 DNA: TGTGCCAGCAGCCCCGGACAGGGGCGCGGATTTAGCAATCAGCCCCAGCATTTT
clone size: NA; J gene: TRBJ1-1; V gene: TRBV6-2/TRBV6-3; D gene: TRBD1; CDR3 protein: CASSYSSKTGGASEAFF; CDR3 DNA: TGTGCCAGCAGTTACTCGAGCAAAACAGGGGGCGCCTCTGAAGCTTTCTTT